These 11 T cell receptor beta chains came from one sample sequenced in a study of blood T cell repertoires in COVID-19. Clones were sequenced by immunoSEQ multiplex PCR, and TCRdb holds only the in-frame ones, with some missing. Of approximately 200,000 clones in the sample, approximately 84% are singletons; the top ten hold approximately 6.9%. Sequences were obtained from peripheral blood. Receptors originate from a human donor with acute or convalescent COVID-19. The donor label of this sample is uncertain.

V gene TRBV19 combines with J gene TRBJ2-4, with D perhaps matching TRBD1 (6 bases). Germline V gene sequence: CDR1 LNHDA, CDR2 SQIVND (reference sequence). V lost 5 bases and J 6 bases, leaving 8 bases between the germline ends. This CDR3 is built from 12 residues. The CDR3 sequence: CASSPGANIQYF. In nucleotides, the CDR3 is TGTGCCAGTAGTCCAGGGGCAAACATTCAGTACTTC.

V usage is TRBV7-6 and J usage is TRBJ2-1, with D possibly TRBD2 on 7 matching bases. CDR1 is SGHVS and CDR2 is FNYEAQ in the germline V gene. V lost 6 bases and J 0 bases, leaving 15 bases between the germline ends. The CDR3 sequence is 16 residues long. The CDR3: CASSAEGEGSYNEQFF. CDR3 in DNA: TGTGCCAGCAGTGCAGAGGGGGAGGGCTCCTACAATGAGCAGTTCTTC.

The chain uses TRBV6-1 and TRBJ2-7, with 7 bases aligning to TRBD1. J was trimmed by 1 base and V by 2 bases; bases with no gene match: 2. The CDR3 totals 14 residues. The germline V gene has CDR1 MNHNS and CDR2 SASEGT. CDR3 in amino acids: CASSERGQSYEQYF. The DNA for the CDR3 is TGTGCCAGCAGTGAAAGGGGACAGTCCTACGAGCAGTACTTC.

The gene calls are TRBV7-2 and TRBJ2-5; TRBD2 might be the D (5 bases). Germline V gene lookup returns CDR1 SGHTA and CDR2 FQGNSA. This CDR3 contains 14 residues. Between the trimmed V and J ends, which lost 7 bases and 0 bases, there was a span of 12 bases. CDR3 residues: CASTEEAYQETQYF. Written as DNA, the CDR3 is TGTGCCAGCACCGAGGAGGCCTACCAAGAGACCCAGTACTTC.

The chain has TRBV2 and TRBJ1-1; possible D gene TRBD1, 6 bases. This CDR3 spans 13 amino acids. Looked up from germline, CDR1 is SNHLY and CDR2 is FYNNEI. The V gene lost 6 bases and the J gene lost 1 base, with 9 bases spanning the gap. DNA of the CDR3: TGTGCCAGCAGCTTGGACAGGAACACTGAAGCTTTCTTT. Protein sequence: CASSLDRNTEAFF.

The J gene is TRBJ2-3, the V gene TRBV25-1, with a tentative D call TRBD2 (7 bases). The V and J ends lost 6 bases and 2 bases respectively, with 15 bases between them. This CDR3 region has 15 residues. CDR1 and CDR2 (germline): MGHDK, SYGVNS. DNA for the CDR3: TGTGCCAGCAGGAGCCGAGGGGGGGCCACAGATACGCAGTATTTT. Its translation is CASRSRGGATDTQYF. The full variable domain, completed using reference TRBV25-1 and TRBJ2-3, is EADIYQTPRYLVIGTGKKITLECSQTMGHDKMYWYQQDPGMELHLIHYSYGVNSTEKGDLSSESTVSRIRTEHFPLTLESARPSHTSQYLCASRSRGGATDTQYFGPGTRLTVL.

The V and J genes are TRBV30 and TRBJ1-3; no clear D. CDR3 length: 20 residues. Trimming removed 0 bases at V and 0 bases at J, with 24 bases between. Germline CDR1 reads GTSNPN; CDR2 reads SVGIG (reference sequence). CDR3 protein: CAWSVDWTRGVYSSGNTIYF. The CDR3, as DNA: TGTGCCTGGAGTGTAGATTGGACCCGCGGGGTATATAGCTCTGGAAACACCATATATTTT.

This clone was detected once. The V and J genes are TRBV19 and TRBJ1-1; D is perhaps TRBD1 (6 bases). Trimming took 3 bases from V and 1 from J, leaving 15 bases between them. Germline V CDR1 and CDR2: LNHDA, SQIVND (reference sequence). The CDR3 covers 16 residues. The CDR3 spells CASSIPPGVGNTEAFF. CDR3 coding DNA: TGTGCCAGTAGTATCCCCCCAGGGGTCGGGAACACTGAAGCTTTCTTT.

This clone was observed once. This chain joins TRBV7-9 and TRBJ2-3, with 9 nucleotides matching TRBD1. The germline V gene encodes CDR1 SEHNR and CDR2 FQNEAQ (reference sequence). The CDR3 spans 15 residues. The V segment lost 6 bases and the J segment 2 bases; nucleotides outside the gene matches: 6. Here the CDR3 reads CASSFRDRATDTQYF. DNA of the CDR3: TGTGCCAGCAGTTTTAGGGACAGGGCCACAGATACGCAGTATTTT.

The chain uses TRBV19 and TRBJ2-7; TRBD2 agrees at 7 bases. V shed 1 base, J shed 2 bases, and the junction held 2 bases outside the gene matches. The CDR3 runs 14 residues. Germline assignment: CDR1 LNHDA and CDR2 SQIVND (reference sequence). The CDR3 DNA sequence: TGTGCCAGTAGTATAGCGGCGGGAGCCTACGAGCAGTACTTC. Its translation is CASSIAAGAYEQYF.

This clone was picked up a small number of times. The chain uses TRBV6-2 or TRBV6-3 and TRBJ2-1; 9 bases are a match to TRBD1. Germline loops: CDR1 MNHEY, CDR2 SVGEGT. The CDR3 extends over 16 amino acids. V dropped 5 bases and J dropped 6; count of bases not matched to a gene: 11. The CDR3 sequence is CASSRPQGAGGNEQFF. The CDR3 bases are TGTGCCAGCAGTCGACCACAGGGGGCAGGGGGCAATGAGCAGTTCTTC.